This T cell receptor beta chain originates from a study of shared clonotypes between healthy human individuals. Data came from immunoSEQ multiplex PCR; TCRdb stores just in-frame clones and leaves some out. Among around 2,000,000 clones listed, 85% to 95% were seen once. The sequence was obtained from a young man in good health. The specimen sequenced was naive CD4+ T cells sorted from blood. Specified subset: CD45RA+ positively selected.

The CDR3 nucleotides are TGTGCCAGCAGTCAAAGCGGGAGTGGGGCAGATACGCAGTATTTT. The encoded protein is CASSQSGSGADTQYF. V is TRBV6-1 and J is TRBJ2-3; 8 positions agree with TRBD2. Germline CDR1 MNHNS, CDR2 SASEGT. Trimming removed 5 bases from V and 4 bases from J; junction bases left unmatched: 8. This CDR3 has 15 residues.